What follows are 4 T cell receptor beta chains derived from one specimen sequenced in a study of T cell clonotyping in hematopoietic cell transplantation. Data came from immunoSEQ multiplex PCR; TCRdb stores just in-frame clones and leaves some out. The sample yields tens of thousands of clones, about 74% seen once. The time point: recipient sample about 28 days before transplant, after cytoreduction. The material was peripheral blood mononuclear cells, obtained before stem cell transplant. The receptors were sampled from a woman aged 25-40 years with chronic myeloid leukemia. Some clones in this sample may be carry-over from other donors' samples.

This clone was recorded once. The rearrangement joins TRBV29-1 to TRBJ1-1; 8 bases are a match to TRBD1. J gave up 1 base and V 4 bases, and 2 bases lay outside the gene matches. The CDR3 is 13 residues long. Germline V CDR1 and CDR2: SQVTM, ANQGSEA. CDR3 loop: CSVAGGANTEAFF. For the CDR3, the DNA is TGCAGCGTTGCAGGGGGCGCGAACACTGAAGCTTTCTTT. The whole variable domain, remainder taken from reference TRBV29-1 and TRBJ1-1, is SAVISQKPSRDICQRGTSLTIQCQVDSQVTMMFWYRQQPGQSLTLIATANQGSEATYESGFVIDKFPISRPNLTFSTLTVSNMSPEDSSIYLCSVAGGANTEAFFGQGTRLTVV.

This sequence joins TRBV4-1 and TRBJ1-5, with D possibly being TRBD1 (6 bases). Between the trimmed V and J ends, which lost 0 bases and 9 bases, there was a span of 18 bases. CDR1 is MGHRA and CDR2 is YSYEKL in the germline V gene. The CDR3 runs to 16 residues. The CDR3 region is CASSQDPQGRVGPQHF. As DNA, the CDR3 is TGCGCCAGCAGCCAAGATCCACAGGGAAGGGTAGGGCCCCAGCATTTT.

This chain links TRBV6-6 with TRBJ1-4, with D perhaps TRBD1 (6 bases). With 7 bases removed from V and 5 bases from J, the gap between germline ends came to 14 bases. This CDR3 region has 14 residues. Germline V lookup: CDR1 MNHNY, CDR2 SVGAGI (reference sequence). The CDR3, as DNA: TGTGCCAGCAAATCGCTCAGGGGAAATGAAAAACTGTTTTTT. This encodes CASKSLRGNEKLFF.

Comments on this clone: Other DNA sequences in the same sample also yield this CDR3. Written as DNA, the CDR3 is TGTGCCAGCAGCTTAGGACCTTACACAGATACGCAGTATTTT. Translating gives CASSLGPYTDTQYF. V gene TRBV7-9 combines with J gene TRBJ2-3; D is unclear. The CDR3 has 14 residues. Germline-derived CDR1 and CDR2 are SEHNR and FQNEAQ (reference sequence). V lost 1 base and J 2 bases, leaving 7 bases between the germline ends. Supplemented by reference TRBV7-9 and TRBJ2-3, the full variable domain reads DTGVSQNPRHKITKRGQNVTFRCDPISEHNRLYWYRQTLGQGPEFLTYFQNEAQLEKSRLLSDRFSAERPKGSFSTLEIQRTEQGDSAMYLCASSLGPYTDTQYFGPGTRLTVL.